Shown below are 19 T cell receptor beta chains from a single sample sequenced in a study of blood T cell repertoires in COVID-19. This table comes from immunoSEQ multiplex PCR, and its TCRdb copy is limited to in-frame clones, with some not included. The repertoire holds almost 250,000 clones, with about 87% as singletons. Sequenced material: PBMCs or T cells enriched from blood (not recorded which). The receptors stem from a woman aged 45-65 years who had recovered from COVID-19.

The chain carries TRBV21-1 and TRBJ2-7; the table's D call TRBD2 went unverified against the DNA. TRBV21-1 is noted as a pseudogene. This CDR3 spans 11 amino acids. In DNA form, the CDR3 reads TGTGCCAGCACCCGCCGGGACGAGCAGTACTTC. Encoded protein: CASTRRDEQYF.

The chain carries TRBV29-1 and TRBJ2-3, with a weak D call TRBD2 (5 bases). This CDR3 is 14 amino acids long. Germline V gene sequence: CDR1 SQVTM, CDR2 ANQGSEA. V lost 1 base and J lost 4, with 12 bases in between. This CDR3 is CSVEVGAGPDTQYF. In nucleotides, the CDR3 is TGCAGCGTTGAAGTTGGTGCGGGCCCAGATACGCAGTATTTT.

The chain is built from TRBV6-5 and TRBJ2-1, with D tentatively TRBD1 (5 bases). This CDR3 region has 13 residues. CDR1 MNHEY and CDR2 SVGAGI come from the germline V gene. The V and J ends lost 7 bases and 5 bases respectively, with 12 bases between them. The CDR3 DNA reads as TGTGCCAGCACCCAGGACACCAACAATGAGCAGTTCTTC. As protein: CASTQDTNNEQFF.

The chain couples TRBV5-1 to TRBJ2-1; TRBD2 agrees at 8 bases. The V gene's germline CDR1 is SGHRS and CDR2 YFSETQ. The CDR3 is made up of 15 amino acids. The V gene end was trimmed by 7 bases and the J gene end by 5 bases; junction bases not matched to a gene: 11. As DNA, the CDR3 is TGCGCCAGCGCCCCCGCGGGAGGAGCTAACAATGAGCAGTTCTTC. Protein sequence: CASAPAGGANNEQFF.

This clone is a singleton in its sample. This rearrangement joins TRBV9 to TRBJ1-4; 10 bases align to TRBD1. The CDR3 consists of 16 residues. Germline V CDR1 and CDR2: SGDLS, YYNGEE. V was clipped by 2 bases and J by 1 base; unmatched bases: 2. The CDR3 region has the DNA TGTGCCAGCAGCGTCCGGGACAGGGGAACTAATGAAAAACTGTTTTTT. It yields the protein CASSVRDRGTNEKLFF.

This chain links TRBV4-2 with TRBJ2-7, with a possible D match to TRBD2 (5 bases). Per germline, CDR1 LGHNA and CDR2 YNFKEQ. This CDR3 comprises 16 residues. V was trimmed by 0 bases and J by 2 bases, leaving 14 bases between them. CDR3 in amino acids: CASSQDIEGTTYEQYF. CDR3 coding DNA: TGTGCCAGCAGCCAAGATATAGAGGGTACAACCTACGAGCAGTACTTC.

The V gene is TRBV6-5, the J gene TRBJ2-7; 8 positions match TRBD1. CDR3 size: 15 residues. Germline V lookup: CDR1 MNHEY, CDR2 SVGAGI. The V gene end was trimmed by 2 bases and the J gene end by 8 bases; junction bases not matched to a gene: 11. CDR3 bases: TGTGCCAGCAGTTACCATCCGGGACAGGCTCACCAGCAGTACTTC. Its translation is CASSYHPGQAHQQYF.

This chain connects TRBV6-5 to TRBJ2-1; tentatively, D is TRBD2 (6 bases). The CDR3 is 14 residues long. Looked up from germline, CDR1 is MNHEY and CDR2 is SVGAGI. V dropped 7 bases and J dropped 4 bases, with 14 bases sitting between them. CDR3: CASTKLGTYNEQFF. The CDR3 DNA follows: TGTGCCAGCACTAAATTAGGGACTTACAATGAGCAGTTCTTC.

V gene TRBV6-1 combines with J gene TRBJ2-2; 11 bases are a match to TRBD2. CDR1 is MNHNS, CDR2 SASEGT, per germline. The V and J ends lost 2 bases and 7 bases, in that order; junction bases with no gene match: 6. CDR3 length equals 16 residues. CDR3 in DNA: TGTGCCAGCAGTGAACTAGCGGGAGGAAACGTCGGGGAGCTGTTTTTT. Translation gives CASSELAGGNVGELFF.

This rearrangement joins TRBV12-3 or TRBV12-4 to TRBJ1-1, with D tentatively TRBD1 (5 bases). This CDR3 has 13 residues. Trimming shortened V by 3 bases and J by 7 bases, and 12 bases separated the two germline ends. The CDR3 DNA follows: TGTGCCAGCAGTTTCCAGGGATACATTGAAGCTTTCTTT. Protein sequence: CASSFQGYIEAFF.

This chain links TRBV6-5 with TRBJ1-2; the D gene is possibly TRBD1 (6 bases). CDR1 is MNHEY and CDR2 is SVGAGI in the germline V gene. The CDR3 has 14 residues. V lost 8 bases and J lost 1, with 14 bases in between. The CDR3 reads CASGFLQGNYGYTF. CDR3 sequence (DNA): TGTGCCAGCGGGTTCTTACAGGGTAACTATGGCTACACCTTC.

The gene calls are TRBV19 and TRBJ1-3, with 8 bases that match TRBD1. CDR3 size: 13 residues. V was pared by 6 bases and J by 4 bases, with 2 bases of the junction left unmatched. The germline V gene encodes CDR1 LNHDA and CDR2 SQIVND (reference sequence). CDR3 coding DNA: TGTGCCAGTAGGACAGGGGACGGAAACACCATATATTTT. It yields the protein CASRTGDGNTIYF.

The chain carries TRBV24-1 and TRBJ2-1; possible D gene TRBD1, 6 bases. V gave up 4 bases and J gave up 9 bases, with 12 bases separating them. CDR1 is KGHDR and CDR2 is SFDVKD in the germline V gene. This CDR3 region has 13 residues. The CDR3 region is CATSDQNRVEQFF. In DNA form, the CDR3 reads TGTGCCACCAGTGACCAAAACAGGGTTGAGCAGTTCTTC.

The rearrangement links TRBV30 to TRBJ1-1; D ambiguous. Trimming cost V 2 bases and J 0 bases, with 4 bases left between them. This CDR3 comprises 12 residues. The germline CDR1 and CDR2 sequences are GTSNPN and SVGIG (reference sequence). The CDR3: CAWSRVNTEAFF. DNA for the CDR3: TGTGCCTGGAGTCGGGTGAACACTGAAGCTTTCTTT.

The rearrangement links TRBV24-1 to TRBJ2-3; D may be TRBD2 (6 bases). Trimming left V 4 bases short and J 1 base short, with 14 bases between. Per germline, CDR1 KGHDR and CDR2 SFDVKD. The CDR3 loop spans 16 amino acids. CDR3 sequence reads: CATSEFTIAGTDTQYF. The CDR3 nucleotides are TGTGCCACCAGTGAATTTACAATAGCGGGCACAGATACGCAGTATTTT.

This sequence joins TRBV28 and TRBJ1-4; D is undetermined. The CDR3 loop spans 15 amino acids. V lost 8 bases and J 6 bases, leaving 19 bases between the germline ends. From germline, CDR1 is MDHEN and CDR2 SYDVKM. CDR3 sequence reads: CASASNARRDEKLFF. The CDR3 coding sequence is TGTGCCAGCGCGAGTAACGCCAGACGGGATGAAAAACTGTTTTTT.

The CDR3 DNA reads TGTGCCAGCATCCCCTCAAAAACAGGGTTTGGCTACACCTTC. Translated, it gives CASIPSKTGFGYTF. This sequence joins TRBV28 and TRBJ1-2, with D possibly being TRBD1 (6 bases). Looked up from germline, CDR1 is MDHEN and CDR2 is SYDVKM. V was pared by 7 bases and J by 7 bases, with 19 bases between. CDR3 length: 14 residues.

This rearrangement joins TRBV21-1 to TRBJ1-2; TRBD1, the table's D call, was not compared with the DNA. TRBV21-1 is marked as a pseudogene. The CDR3 spans 17 residues. CDR3 residues: CASSKYCRALYGYGYTF. The CDR3, as DNA: TGTGCCAGCAGCAAATACTGCAGGGCTCTTTATGGCTATGGCTACACCTTC.

The rearrangement links TRBV6-5 to TRBJ2-5; TRBD1 matches 9 bases. This CDR3 has 14 amino acids. Per germline, CDR1 MNHEY and CDR2 SVGAGI. J gave up 2 bases and V 4 bases, and 2 bases lay outside the gene matches. CDR3 residues: CASSSDRGQETQYF. Here the CDR3 DNA reads TGTGCCAGCAGTTCGGACAGGGGTCAAGAGACCCAGTACTTC.